These T cell receptor beta chains were read from a single sample in a study of vaccination and CD4 T cells after COVID-19. Each CDR3 protein gets one entry after TCRdb re-called the PCR reads with MiXCR. The data contain 20,000 or so distinct CDR3 sequences, 45% to 70% of them seen just once; the ten biggest clones take up approximately 7.5%. These receptors have no known antigen. The sequencing sample was made of CD4+ T cells from blood, cultured in vitro. The receptors come from a human donor who had recovered from COVID-19. The CDR3 runs from the conserved cysteine through the conserved F or W. The D gene is left open where the match is weak. Expanded clones are given a class, and other clones once, few, many or no size at all.

j_call,d_call,v_call,clone_size,cdr3_length,cdr3_aa,cdr3_nt
TRBJ2-3,-,TRBV6-2/TRBV6-3,-,12,CASSYWFDTQYF,TGTGCCAGCAGTTATTGGTTCGATACGCAGTATTTT
TRBJ2-6,TRBD1,TRBV30,-,16,CAWRPGQWLGANVLTF,TGTGCCTGGAGACCGGGACAGTGGCTCGGGGCCAACGTCCTGACTTTC
TRBJ2-7,-,TRBV6-1,-,19,CASRPSLGRRTSFLYEQYF,TGTGCCAGCAGACCTTCCCTGGGCAGGCGGACGAGTTTTCTCTACGAGCAGTACTTC
TRBJ2-2,TRBD1,TRBV10-2,few,14,CASSDQGADGELFF,TGCGCCAGCAGTGACCAGGGGGCGGACGGGGAGCTGTTTTTT
TRBJ1-5,-,TRBV19,-,15,CASNPRQASNQPQHF,TGTGCCAGTAATCCTCGACAGGCTAGCAATCAGCCCCAGCATTTT
TRBJ1-1,-,TRBV19,-,13,CASNGETGTEAFF,TGTGCCAGTAATGGGGAAACTGGCACTGAAGCTTTCTTT
TRBJ2-7,TRBD1,TRBV3-1,-,14,CASSRGQGDYEQYF,TGTGCCAGCAGCCGGGGACAGGGGGACTACGAGCAGTACTTC
TRBJ1-2,-,TRBV19,few,12,CASSIGAGGYTF,TGTGCCAGTAGTATTGGTGCGGGTGGCTACACCTTC
TRBJ2-3,-,TRBV4-2,-,18,CASSQDAGDLLYTDTQYF,TGTGCCAGCAGCCAAGATGCAGGGGACCTTTTATACACAGATACGCAGTATTTT
TRBJ2-5,TRBD2,TRBV7-2,few,18,CASTWTSGRGGRGETQYF,TGTGCCAGCACGTGGACTAGCGGGAGAGGTGGAAGAGGAGAGACCCAGTACTTC
TRBJ2-5,TRBD2,TRBV11-3,-,14,CASSSRTSQETQYF,TGTGCCAGCAGCTCACGGACTAGCCAAGAGACCCAGTACTTC
TRBJ1-1,-,TRBV29-1,-,12,CSAVSGSQTAFF,TGCAGCGCCGTTTCCGGGTCACAAACGGCTTTCTTT
TRBJ1-5,-,TRBV15,few,14,CATSSYLSNQPQHF,TGTGCCACCAGCAGTTATCTTAGCAATCAGCCCCAGCATTTT
TRBJ2-3,TRBD1,TRBV24-1,-,15,CATSDEQGGPDTQYF,TGTGCCACCAGTGATGAACAGGGGGGCCCAGATACGCAGTATTTT
TRBJ1-5,-,TRBV20-1,-,12,CSAVPPAQPQHF,TGCAGTGCCGTTCCTCCGGCCCAGCCCCAGCATTTT
TRBJ1-1,-,TRBV20-1,-,16,CSARPEEGIVDTEAFF,TGCAGTGCGAGACCCGAGGAAGGGATAGTCGATACTGAAGCTTTCTTT
TRBJ1-2,-,TRBV7-3,few,13,CASSTRGGDGYTF,TGTGCCAGCAGCACACGGGGGGGGGATGGCTACACCTTC
TRBJ2-3,TRBD2,TRBV11-3,-,15,CASSGTSWRVHTQYF,TGTGCCAGCAGCGGGACTAGCTGGAGGGTGCATACGCAGTATTTT
TRBJ2-2,-,TRBV12-3/TRBV12-4,few,15,CASDDSGGGTGELFF,TGTGCCAGCGATGACAGTGGGGGTGGGACCGGGGAGCTGTTTTTT
TRBJ2-7,TRBD1,TRBV11-1,-,15,CASSQGASDSYEQYF,TGTGCCAGCAGCCAGGGGGCTAGCGACTCCTACGAGCAGTACTTC
TRBJ2-7,TRBD2,TRBV4-2,-,15,CASSQDLAGSYEQYF,TGTGCCAGCAGCCAAGATCTAGCGGGCTCCTACGAGCAGTACTTC
TRBJ2-1,TRBD2,TRBV20-1,-,16,CSVWTSRGGSYNEQFF,TGCAGTGTCTGGACTAGTCGGGGAGGGTCCTACAATGAGCAGTTCTTC
TRBJ2-7,-,TRBV6-5,-,14,CASSYLTGDYEQYF,TGTGCCAGCAGTTACCTGACAGGAGACTACGAGCAGTACTTC
TRBJ1-2,-,TRBV30,-,11,CAWTKTGGYTF,TGTGCCTGGACGAAAACGGGGGGCTACACCTTC
TRBJ1-2,-,TRBV19,-,13,CASSFTPSYGYTF,TGTGCCAGTAGTTTCACCCCCTCTTATGGCTACACCTTC
TRBJ1-6,TRBD1,TRBV20-1,few,16,CSARGRTGVFRTPLHF,TGCAGTGCTAGAGGTCGGACAGGGGTATTCAGGACACCCCTCCACTTT
TRBJ1-5,-,TRBV6-2/TRBV6-3,-,14,CASSPRDLNQPQHF,TGTGCCAGCAGTCCCAGGGATCTCAATCAGCCCCAGCATTTT
TRBJ1-3,-,TRBV5-1,once,17,CASSLEGRPNSGNTIYF,TGCGCCAGCAGCTTGGAAGGGCGGCCTAACTCTGGAAACACCATATATTTT
TRBJ1-4,TRBD1,TRBV7-9,-,14,CASSPGQGSEKLFF,TGTGCCAGCAGCCCAGGACAGGGGAGTGAAAAACTGTTTTTT
TRBJ1-2,-,TRBV20-1,few,15,CSAPPGAPFNYGYTF,TGCAGTGCGCCCCCAGGGGCCCCCTTTAACTATGGCTACACCTTC
TRBJ2-1,TRBD2,TRBV20-1,-,13,CSARETLAGLSFF,TGCAGTGCTAGAGAGACTCTAGCGGGATTATCGTTCTTC
TRBJ2-3,-,TRBV7-8,once,14,CASSFGQGRATQYF,TGTGCCAGCAGCTTTGGGCAGGGAAGGGCTACGCAGTATTTT
TRBJ1-4,-,TRBV11-3,-,12,CASTRPGEKLFF,TGTGCCAGCACCCGGCCGGGGGAAAAACTGTTTTTT
TRBJ2-1,-,TRBV7-2,few,11,CASSLFNEQFF,TGTGCCAGCAGCTTATTCAATGAGCAGTTCTTC
TRBJ1-1,TRBD1,TRBV30,-,14,CAWTMTGLNTEAFF,TGTGCCTGGACTATGACAGGGTTGAACACTGAAGCTTTCTTT
TRBJ2-2,TRBD2,TRBV6-2/TRBV6-3,few,14,CASSYSGGTGELFF,TGTGCCAGCAGTTACTCGGGGGGGACCGGGGAGCTGTTTTTT
TRBJ1-2,-,TRBV18,-,16,CASSPEGGGGNYGYTF,TGTGCCAGCTCACCAGAAGGCGGGGGGGGCAACTATGGCTACACCTTC
TRBJ2-2,TRBD2,TRBV5-3,-,16,CARSLVSGRDTGELFF,TGTGCCAGAAGCTTGGTTAGCGGGAGGGACACCGGGGAGCTGTTTTTT
TRBJ2-3,-,TRBV5-1,-,14,CASSPDRAGDTQYF,TGCGCCAGCAGCCCGGACCGAGCTGGGGATACGCAGTATTTT
TRBJ2-3,-,TRBV7-6,-,15,CASSPSGGSTDTQYF,TGTGCCAGCAGCCCGAGCGGCGGAAGCACAGATACGCAGTATTTT
TRBJ1-1,TRBD1,TRBV7-9,few,14,CASRRGQLNTEAFF,TGTGCCAGCAGAAGGGGACAGTTGAACACTGAAGCTTTCTTT
TRBJ2-7,-,TRBV7-2,-,14,CASSLLAGGYEQYF,TGTGCCAGCAGCTTACTTGCTGGGGGCTACGAGCAGTACTTC
TRBJ1-4,-,TRBV7-6,few,14,CASSLQPSSEKLFF,TGTGCCAGCAGCCTACAGCCCTCTTCGGAAAAACTGTTTTTT
TRBJ1-6,-,TRBV12-3/TRBV12-4,-,13,CASTFLADSPLHF,TGTGCCAGCACCTTCCTAGCTGATTCACCCCTCCACTTT
TRBJ2-2,-,TRBV3-1,-,16,CASSQGRRTNTGELFF,TGTGCCAGCAGCCAAGGGAGGCGGACCAACACCGGGGAGCTGTTTTTT
TRBJ1-4,TRBD1,TRBV6-1,-,14,CASSTGTGGLELFF,TGTGCCAGCAGTACCGGGACAGGGGGTCTGGAACTGTTTTTT
TRBJ1-1,-,TRBV7-9,few,12,CASSWRTETAFF,TGTGCCAGCAGCTGGCGGACGGAAACAGCTTTCTTT
TRBJ1-5,TRBD1,TRBV6-4,-,14,CASSMTGMGQPQHF,TGTGCCAGCAGCATGACAGGGATGGGGCAGCCCCAGCATTTT
TRBJ1-1,TRBD1,TRBV19,few,14,CASRHRQGATEAFF,TGTGCCAGTAGACATAGACAGGGGGCGACTGAAGCTTTCTTT
TRBJ1-2,-,TRBV12-5,-,11,CATGINYGYTF,TGTGCTACCGGGATAAACTATGGCTACACCTTC
TRBJ2-1,-,TRBV20-1,-,11,CSAGTATEQFF,TGCAGTGCCGGCACCGCGACTGAGCAGTTCTTC
TRBJ2-2,TRBD2,TRBV10-2,-,13,CASSVRETGELFF,TGCGCCAGCAGTGTGCGGGAGACCGGGGAGCTGTTTTTT
TRBJ1-1,-,TRBV6-2/TRBV6-3,-,15,CASSYPLTQNTEAFF,TGTGCCAGCAGTTACCCCCTGACACAAAACACTGAAGCTTTCTTT
TRBJ1-1,-,TRBV7-2,few,14,CASSLGIMNTEAFF,TGTGCCAGCAGCTTAGGGATCATGAACACTGAAGCTTTCTTT